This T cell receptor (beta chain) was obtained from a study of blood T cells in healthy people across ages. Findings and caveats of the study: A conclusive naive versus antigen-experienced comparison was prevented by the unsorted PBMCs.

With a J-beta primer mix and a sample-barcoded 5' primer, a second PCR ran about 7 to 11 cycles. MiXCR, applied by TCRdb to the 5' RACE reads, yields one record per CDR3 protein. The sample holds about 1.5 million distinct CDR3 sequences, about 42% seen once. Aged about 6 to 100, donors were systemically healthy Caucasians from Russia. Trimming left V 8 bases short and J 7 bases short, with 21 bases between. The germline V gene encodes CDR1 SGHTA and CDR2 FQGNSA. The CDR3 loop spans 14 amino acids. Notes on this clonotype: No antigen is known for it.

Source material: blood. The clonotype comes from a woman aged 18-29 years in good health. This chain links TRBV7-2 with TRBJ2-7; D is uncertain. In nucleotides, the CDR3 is TGTGCCAGCTTGTCTACACCTTCCTACAATGAGCAGTACTTC. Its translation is CASLSTPSYNEQYF. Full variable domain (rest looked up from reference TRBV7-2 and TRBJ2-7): GAGVSQSPSNKVTEKGKDVELRCDPISGHTALYWYRQSLGQGLEFLIYFQGNSAPDKSGLPSDRFSAERTGGSVSTLTIQRTQQEDSAVYLCASLSTPSYNEQYFGPGTRLTVT.